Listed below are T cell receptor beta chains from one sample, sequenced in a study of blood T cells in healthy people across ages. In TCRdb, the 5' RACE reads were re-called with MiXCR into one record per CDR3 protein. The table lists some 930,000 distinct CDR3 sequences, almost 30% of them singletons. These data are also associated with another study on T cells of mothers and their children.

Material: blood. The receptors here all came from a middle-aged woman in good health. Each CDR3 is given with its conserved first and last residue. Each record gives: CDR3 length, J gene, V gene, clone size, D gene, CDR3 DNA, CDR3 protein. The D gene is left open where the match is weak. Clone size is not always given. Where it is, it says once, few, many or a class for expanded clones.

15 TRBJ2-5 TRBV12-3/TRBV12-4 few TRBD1 TGTGCCAGCAGATCCACCCAGACAGGGGGAGAGACCCAGTACTTC CASRSTQTGGETQYF
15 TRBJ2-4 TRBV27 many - TGTGCCAGCAGTCAGGGATTTGGGTCCAAAAACATTCAGTACTTC CASSQGFGSKNIQYF
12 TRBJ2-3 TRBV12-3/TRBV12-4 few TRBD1 TGTGCCAGCAGTTTGGGGACAGATGCGCAGTATTTT CASSLGTDAQYF
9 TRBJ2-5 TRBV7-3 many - TGTGCCAGCCAGGAGACCCAGTACTTC CASQETQYF
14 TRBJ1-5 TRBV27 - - TGTGCCAGCAGACAGGGTAATACTAATCAGCCCCAGCATTTT CASRQGNTNQPQHF
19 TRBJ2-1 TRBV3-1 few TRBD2 TGTGCCAGCAGCCAAACGGTGGGTAGCGGGGGCCCCTCCTACAATGAGCAGTTCTTC CASSQTVGSGGPSYNEQFF
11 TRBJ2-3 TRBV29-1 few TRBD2 TGCAGCGTTGAAACTAGCGCGGAGCAGTATTTT CSVETSAEQYF
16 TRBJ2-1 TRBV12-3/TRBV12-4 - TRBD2 TGTGCCAGCGGAAAAGGCGGGGGGGCCTCCTACAATGAGCAGTTCTTC CASGKGGGASYNEQFF
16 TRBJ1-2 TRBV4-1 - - TGCGCCAGCAGCCAAGGGAATACAGGGATTTTTTATGGCTACACCTTC CASSQGNTGIFYGYTF
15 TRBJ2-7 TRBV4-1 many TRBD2 TGCGCCAGCAGCCTGGGACTAGCGGGGATCTACGAGCAGTACTTC CASSLGLAGIYEQYF
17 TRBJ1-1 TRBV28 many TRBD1 TGTGCCAGCAGTTTTTTAACAGGGGGGAAAATAAAGGCTGAAGCTTTCTTT CASSFLTGGKIKAEAFF
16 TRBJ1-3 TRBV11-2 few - TGTGCCAGCAGCTTAGATGGCGTCAGCTCTGGAAACACCATATATTTT CASSLDGVSSGNTIYF
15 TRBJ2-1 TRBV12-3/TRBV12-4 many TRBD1 TGTGCCAGCACCAAGGGACAGGTTAGGATTGAGGAGCAGTTCTTC CASTKGQVRIEEQFF
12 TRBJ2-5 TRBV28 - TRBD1 TGTGCCAGCAATTCCGGGACAGGGGGCGTCTACTTC CASNSGTGGVYF
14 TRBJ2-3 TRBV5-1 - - TGCGCCAGCCGCGAAACAGGGCTTAGAGGTACGCAGTATTTT CASRETGLRGTQYF
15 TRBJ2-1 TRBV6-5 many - TGTGCCAGCAGTTATGGTCAGGGGTTCTACAATGAGCAGTTCTTC CASSYGQGFYNEQFF